This passage covers 21 T cell receptor beta chains from one sample sequenced in a study of T cell responses to AZD1222 COVID-19 vaccine. Only in-frame clones appear in the TCRdb table, and some are missing; sequencing was by immunoSEQ multiplex PCR. The sample yields 100,000 or so clones, more than 70% seen once. The sequencing used peripheral blood, collected on day 0 of AZD1222 vaccination. The receptors originated from an adult in good health.

This clone was picked up a small number of times. The chain joins TRBV4-1 to TRBJ1-5; D is unresolved. Between the trimmed V and J ends, which lost 1 base and 2 bases, there was a span of 9 bases. In germline, CDR1 is MGHRA, CDR2 YSYEKL. The CDR3 has 15 residues. Written as DNA, the CDR3 is TGCGCCAGCAGCCAAGTTGGGGTTGGCAATCAGCCCCAGCATTTT. It is translated as CASSQVGVGNQPQHF.

The chain uses TRBV2 and TRBJ2-5; D is perhaps TRBD2 (5 bases). Trimming took off 2 bases at V and 3 bases at J, with 7 bases between the two ends. The CDR3 spans 13 residues. The germline V gene has CDR1 SNHLY and CDR2 FYNNEI. In nucleotides, the CDR3 is TGTGCCAGCAGTGAACTGGAGGAAGAGACCCAGTACTTC. Its protein is CASSELEEETQYF.

This chain connects TRBV3-1 (or the pseudogene TRBV3-2) to TRBJ2-2; D is unclear. Germline V CDR1 and CDR2: LGHDT, YNNKEL (reference sequence). The CDR3 length is 12 residues. V was trimmed by 6 bases and J by 7 bases, leaving 9 bases between them. Here the CDR3 DNA reads TGTGCCAGCAGGCTTAGTAACGGGGAGCTGTTTTTT. Residues: CASRLSNGELFF.

This chain joins TRBV11-2 and TRBJ2-1; D not resolved. The CDR3 loop spans 13 amino acids. The ends were cut back, 1 base at V and 6 bases at J, with 7 bases in the middle. Looked up from germline, CDR1 is SGHAT and CDR2 is FQNNGV. The CDR3 is CASSLGEANEQFF. CDR3 coding DNA: TGTGCCAGCAGCTTAGGGGAAGCCAATGAGCAGTTCTTC.

The chain carries TRBV28 and TRBJ2-6; no clear D gene. The ends were cut back, 3 bases at V and 1 base at J, with 13 bases in the middle. The germline V gene encodes CDR1 MDHEN and CDR2 SYDVKM. The CDR3 covers 17 residues. CDR3 residues: CASSFGVSLSGANVLTF. The CDR3 bases are TGTGCCAGCAGTTTTGGGGTTTCCCTATCTGGGGCCAACGTCCTGACTTTC.

This clone has only a few counts. V is TRBV7-9 and J is TRBJ1-4; maybe TRBD1 (5 bases). Trimming shortened V by 5 bases and J by 8 bases, and 15 bases separated the two germline ends. The CDR3 has 14 residues. Germline V CDR1 and CDR2: SEHNR, FQNEAQ (reference sequence). This CDR3 reads CASSAGGGWEKLFF. For the CDR3, the DNA is TGTGCCAGCAGCGCTGGTGGGGGTTGGGAAAAACTGTTTTTT.

V gene TRBV5-4 combines with J gene TRBJ2-1; D possibly matches TRBD1 or TRBD2 (5 bases each). The CDR3 consists of 17 residues. The germline V gene has CDR1 SGHNT and CDR2 YYREEE (reference sequence). The germline V and J ends were trimmed by 0 bases and 8 bases, with 21 bases remaining between them. CDR3 bases: TGTGCCAGCAGCTTGGTCACGGGACCGCAACTTCCCCATGAGCAGTTCTTC. It specifies CASSLVTGPQLPHEQFF.

The rearrangement links TRBV7-8 to TRBJ1-4, with 10 bases identical to TRBD1. The CDR3 has 18 residues. V lost 5 bases and J lost 9; bases outside the gene matches: 18. In germline, CDR1 is SGHVS, CDR2 FQNEAQ. The DNA for the CDR3 is TGTGCCAGCAGCCCTATGACCGGGACAGGGGCCCAAGTAAAAAAACTGTTTTTT. Encoded protein: CASSPMTGTGAQVKKLFF.

This chain's CDR3 is CASSQGRGRPGGYTF. CDR3 bases: TGTGCCAGCAGCCAGGGGAGGGGGCGACCGGGCGGCTACACCTTC. The chain has TRBV3-1 (or the pseudogene TRBV3-2) and TRBJ1-2; 7 nucleotides align to TRBD1. The CDR3 runs 15 residues. In germline, CDR1 is LGHDT, CDR2 YNNKEL (reference sequence). With 3 bases clipped from V and 8 bases from J, the junction kept 12 bases outside the gene matches.

This chain links TRBV6-2 or TRBV6-3 with TRBJ2-7; the match to TRBD1 covers 9 bases. V was clipped by 5 bases and J by 3 bases; unmatched bases: 11. Germline values: CDR1 MNHEY, CDR2 SVGEGT. The CDR3 sequence is 16 residues long. CDR3 nucleotide sequence: TGTGCCAGCAGTGGACCTTCGAAGACAGGGGGCTACGAGCAGTACTTC. Protein sequence: CASSGPSKTGGYEQYF.

CDR3 amino acids: CASSRAGLAGSETQYF. The CDR3 DNA is TGTGCCAGTAGTAGGGCCGGACTAGCGGGAAGTGAGACCCAGTACTTC. J is TRBJ2-5 and V is TRBV19, with TRBD2 matching over 12 bases. The germline V gene encodes CDR1 LNHDA and CDR2 SQIVND (reference sequence). The CDR3 has 16 amino acids. V dropped 4 bases and J dropped 5; count of bases not matched to a gene: 8.

J is TRBJ2-1 and V is TRBV3-1 (or the pseudogene TRBV3-2); 10 bases are shared with TRBD2. Germline-derived CDR1 and CDR2 are LGHDT and YNNKEL (reference sequence). CDR3 length: 14 residues. V shed 4 bases, J shed 12 bases, and the junction held 9 bases outside the gene matches. CDR3 nucleotides: TGTGCCAGCAGCCGGGCTAGCGGGAGTCTTGGGCAGTTCTTC. This sequence encodes CASSRASGSLGQFF.

The V call is TRBV5-4, the J call TRBJ1-6; D perhaps matches TRBD1 (5 bases). Germline V gives CDR1 SGHNT, CDR2 YYREEE (reference sequence). Trimming left V 0 bases short and J 15 bases short, with 10 bases between. The CDR3 extends over 12 amino acids. CDR3 bases: TGTGCCAGCAGCTTGGGTCAGGGCCTCCTCCACTTT. As protein: CASSLGQGLLHF.

The rearrangement links TRBV18 to TRBJ2-7; 8 nucleotides match TRBD1. The germline gives CDR1 KGHSH, CDR2 LQKENI. The V gene end was trimmed by 1 base and the J gene end by 2 bases; junction bases not matched to a gene: 4. This CDR3 has 15 amino acids. Here the CDR3 DNA reads TGTGCCAGCTCACCACGACAGGGGATAACCTACGAGCAGTACTTC. It yields the protein CASSPRQGITYEQYF.

The chain recombines TRBV6-5 with TRBJ1-6; 8 bases line up with TRBD1. The J segment lost 6 bases and the V segment lost 7 bases, leaving 8 bases of the junction unmatched. Germline CDR1 reads MNHEY; CDR2 reads SVGAGI. The CDR3 spans 15 residues. In DNA, the CDR3 is TGTGCCAGCAACCCGACAGGGGCGGTTAATTCACCCCTCCACTTT. This sequence encodes CASNPTGAVNSPLHF.

CDR3 DNA sequence: TGCGCCAGCAGCCGACAGAACATGAACACTGAAGCTTTCTTT. Its translation is CASSRQNMNTEAFF. The V call is TRBV5-1, the J call TRBJ1-1; D possibly corresponds to TRBD1 (5 bases). Trimming took 4 bases from V and 0 from J, leaving 10 bases between them. This CDR3 contains 14 residues. Germline V gene data show CDR1 as SGHRS and CDR2 as YFSETQ.

The V and J genes are TRBV15 and TRBJ1-5; D unresolved. Germline V gene data show CDR1 as LNHNV and CDR2 as YYDKDF (reference sequence). V shed 2 bases and J shed 7 bases, with 6 bases lying between them. The CDR3 loop spans 12 amino acids. The CDR3 reads CATSRPYQPQHF. The CDR3 DNA reads as TGTGCCACCAGCAGACCCTACCAGCCCCAGCATTTT.

This chain joins TRBV10-3 and TRBJ1-2, with 11 bases lining up with TRBD1. The CDR3 covers 16 residues. With 6 bases clipped from V and 0 bases from J, the junction kept 6 bases outside the gene matches. Per the germline V gene, CDR1 is ENHRY and CDR2 is SYGVKD. The CDR3 DNA sequence: TGTGCCATCAGGCCGGGACAGGGGGGGACTAACTATGGCTACACCTTC. Its translation is CAIRPGQGGTNYGYTF.

This chain connects TRBV9 to TRBJ1-1; possibly TRBD1 for D (5 bases). The CDR3 loop spans 11 amino acids. Germline V CDR1 and CDR2: SGDLS, YYNGEE. V was pared by 4 bases and J by 11 bases, with 12 bases between. This CDR3 reads CASSPGRGAFF. The CDR3 nucleotides read TGTGCCAGCAGCCCCGGTAGGGGCGCTTTCTTT.

V gene TRBV5-1 combines with J gene TRBJ2-3, with a possible D match to TRBD1 (6 bases). This CDR3 has 14 amino acids. The V end was cut by 3 bases, the J end by 0 bases, with 8 bases between. CDR1 and CDR2 from the germline V gene are SGHRS and YFSETQ. The CDR3: CASSWGRSTDTQYF. In DNA form, the CDR3 reads TGCGCCAGCAGCTGGGGGCGTAGCACAGATACGCAGTATTTT.

The chain carries TRBV7-2 and TRBJ2-5; the D call may be TRBD1 or TRBD2 (5 bases each). Germline values: CDR1 SGHTA, CDR2 FQGNSA. Trimming pared 0 bases from V and 4 bases from J, leaving 9 bases between. The length of the CDR3 is 14 residues. In DNA form, the CDR3 reads TGTGCCAGCAGCTTAGCGGGACCCCTAGAGACCCAGTACTTC. This translates into CASSLAGPLETQYF.